A single sample gave rise to the 26 T cell receptor beta chains below, sequenced in a study of early T cells in non-severe SARS-CoV-2 infection. TCRdb re-called the 5' RACE reads through MiXCR, storing one row per CDR3 protein. The sample has tens of thousands of distinct CDR3 sequences; 14% to 15% are singletons. The sample comprised whole blood. Receptors were obtained from an adult who was a healthcare worker with PCR-confirmed SARS-CoV-2 infection or an uninfected control (not recorded which).

The chain is built from TRBV29-1 and TRBJ1-3; 8 bases are shared with TRBD1. V gave up 7 bases and J gave up 3 bases; unmatched junction bases: 5. The CDR3 extends over 13 amino acids. Germline-derived CDR1 and CDR2 are SQVTM and ANQGSEA. The CDR3 coding sequence is TGCAGCGCAGTCAGGGGGCTTGGAAACACCATATATTTT. This gives the protein CSAVRGLGNTIYF.

This chain connects TRBV6-1 to TRBJ1-1; D possibly corresponds to TRBD1 (5 bases). The V gene lost 0 bases and the J gene lost 6 bases, with 11 bases spanning the gap. This CDR3 region has 14 residues. CDR1 is MNHNS, CDR2 SASEGT, per germline. The CDR3 DNA reads TGTGCCAGCAGTGAAGCGAACAGGCGTTCTGAAGCTTTCTTT. Its translation is CASSEANRRSEAFF.

The rearrangement links TRBV4-1 to TRBJ2-1, with 14 nucleotides matching TRBD2. The length of the CDR3 is 19 residues. The J segment lost 0 bases and the V segment lost 6 bases, leaving 10 bases of the junction unmatched. Germline V gives CDR1 MGHRA, CDR2 YSYEKL. CDR3 in amino acids: CASRPGLAGGQSSYNEQFF. DNA of the CDR3: TGCGCCAGCAGACCAGGACTAGCGGGGGGCCAGAGCTCCTACAATGAGCAGTTCTTC.

A few counts support this clonotype. The rearrangement links TRBV20-1 to TRBJ2-1; weak D call: TRBD1 (5 bases). Germline lookup yields CDR1 DFQATT and CDR2 SNEGSKA (reference sequence). The V and J ends lost 5 bases and 0 bases respectively, with 8 bases between them. CDR3 length: 13 amino acids. CDR3 amino acids: CSADTGSYNEQFF. The CDR3 region has the DNA TGCAGTGCTGATACAGGCTCCTACAATGAGCAGTTCTTC.

The rearrangement links TRBV10-3 to TRBJ2-3; D unresolved. Germline CDR1 ENHRY, CDR2 SYGVKD. The V gene lost 6 bases and the J gene lost 0 bases, with 13 bases spanning the gap. The CDR3 is 15 amino acids. The CDR3: CAIRDGAVSTDTQYF. The CDR3 DNA reads TGTGCCATCAGGGACGGCGCGGTAAGCACAGATACGCAGTATTTT.

The sample holds a few counts of this clonotype. The rearrangement links TRBV11-2 to TRBJ2-2; no clear D gene. Germline V CDR1 and CDR2: SGHAT, FQNNGV. The V and J ends lost 0 bases and 8 bases respectively, with 10 bases between them. This CDR3 region has 14 residues. In nucleotides, the CDR3 is TGTGCCAGCAGCTTAGATCCTGAGGCGGGGGAGCTGTTTTTT. Protein: CASSLDPEAGELFF. The entire variable domain, with the rest obtained from reference TRBV11-2 and TRBJ2-2, is as follows: EAGVAQSPRYKIIEKRQSVAFWCNPISGHATLYWYQQILGQGPKLLIQFQNNGVVDDSQLPKDRFSAERLKGVDSTLKIQPAKLEDSAVYLCASSLDPEAGELFFGEGSRLTVL.

The chain carries TRBV21-1 and TRBJ2-7; the table's D call, TRBD1, was not checked against the DNA. TRBV21-1 is listed as a pseudogene. CDR3 length: 15 residues. For the CDR3, the DNA is TGTGCCAGCAGCAACCTCCAGGGGCCGTGGCGCGAGCAGTACGTC. This sequence encodes CASSNLQGPWREQYV.

J is TRBJ1-2 and V is TRBV12-3 or TRBV12-4, with 8 bases identical to TRBD1. The CDR3 spans 13 residues. The V and J ends lost 3 bases and 6 bases, in that order; junction bases with no gene match: 3. The CDR3: CASSLTGVDGYTF. The CDR3 DNA is TGTGCCAGCAGTTTGACAGGGGTTGATGGCTACACCTTC.

V gene TRBV20-1 combines with J gene TRBJ2-1; TRBD2 matches at 9 bases. The V gene's germline CDR1 is DFQATT and CDR2 SNEGSKA (reference sequence). The CDR3 has 20 residues. The J segment lost 0 bases and the V segment lost 0 bases, leaving 15 bases of the junction unmatched. CDR3 residues: CSARDKWQRGVPSSYNEQFF. CDR3 nucleotides: TGCAGTGCTAGAGATAAGTGGCAGCGGGGGGTCCCGAGCTCCTACAATGAGCAGTTCTTC.

This chain connects TRBV5-1 to TRBJ1-2; TRBD1 matches 8 bases. Unmatched junction bases numbered 4, after V lost 4 bases and J lost 8 bases. Germline-derived CDR1 and CDR2 are SGHRS and YFSETQ. CDR3 size: 12 residues. The CDR3 protein is CASSQGALGYTF. The DNA for the CDR3 is TGCGCCAGCAGCCAGGGGGCTCTCGGCTACACCTTC.

This clonotype has a handful of counts. The CDR3 DNA follows: TGTGCCAGCAGCTCCCGGACTAGCGGGGGTTACAATGAGCAGTTCTTC. As protein: CASSSRTSGGYNEQFF. This rearrangement joins TRBV7-9 to TRBJ2-1, with 13 bases fitting TRBD2. In germline, CDR1 is SEHNR, CDR2 FQNEAQ (reference sequence). With 4 bases clipped from V and 4 bases from J, the junction kept 4 bases outside the gene matches. This CDR3 has 16 amino acids.

This chain uses TRBV27 with TRBJ1-1; TRBD1 matches at 12 bases. The CDR3 consists of 14 residues. V was clipped by 6 bases and J by 4 bases; unmatched bases: 3. Germline V CDR1 and CDR2: MNHEY, SMNVEV (reference sequence). The CDR3: CASRGQGAGTEAFF. CDR3 bases: TGTGCCAGCAGGGGACAGGGGGCTGGCACTGAAGCTTTCTTT.

The chain combines TRBV28 with TRBJ1-2, with unresolved D. This CDR3 spans 13 amino acids. The ends were cut back, 1 base at V and 4 bases at J, with 7 bases in the middle. The germline CDR1 and CDR2 sequences are MDHEN and SYDVKM. CDR3 nucleotide sequence: TGTGCCAGCAGTTTATCCCCTCCCTATGGCTACACCTTC. Translated, it gives CASSLSPPYGYTF.

This clonotype showed up just a few times. V is TRBV20-1 and J is TRBJ1-1, with 7 bases identical to TRBD1. The CDR3 is made up of 13 amino acids. Germline trimming cut 6 bases from V and 4 bases from J; bases unmatched to any gene: 8. Germline CDR1 reads DFQATT; CDR2 reads SNEGSKA (reference sequence). This CDR3 is CSAPDRARTEAFF. The DNA of the CDR3 is TGCAGTGCACCCGACAGGGCCCGCACTGAAGCTTTCTTT.

The chain recombines TRBV4-1 with TRBJ1-2; D is uncertain. Germline CDR1 MGHRA, CDR2 YSYEKL. The germline V and J ends were trimmed by 1 base and 4 bases, with 7 bases remaining between them. The length of the CDR3 is 13 residues. As DNA, the CDR3 is TGCGCCAGCAGCCAAGTTGGGTTCTATGGCTACACCTTC. Translation: CASSQVGFYGYTF.

This clonotype was seen a few times. V usage is TRBV7-2 and J usage is TRBJ2-7; D is perhaps TRBD2 (5 bases). CDR1 is SGHTA and CDR2 is FQGNSA in the germline V gene. The CDR3 runs 13 residues. V lost 1 base to trimming and J lost 5 bases, with 9 bases between them. The chain's CDR3 is CASSLGGPDEQYV. Written as DNA, the CDR3 is TGTGCCAGCAGCTTAGGAGGGCCTGACGAGCAGTACGTC.

This clonotype has ten or more counts. The rearrangement joins TRBV6-6 to TRBJ2-3; 9 bases line up with TRBD2. With V trimmed by 6 bases and J by 4 bases, 8 bases remained unmatched. Germline V lookup: CDR1 MNHNY, CDR2 SVGAGI (reference sequence). This CDR3 is built from 15 residues. This chain's CDR3 is CASSLQRGASDTQYF. In DNA form, the CDR3 reads TGTGCCAGCAGCCTACAGCGGGGGGCTTCAGATACGCAGTATTTT.

About this clonotype: The germline gene is not matched at one end of the junction; a read error may be the cause. The chain couples TRBV18 to TRBJ2-3; the match to TRBD2 covers 8 bases. CDR3 length: 17 residues. CDR1 is KGHSH and CDR2 is LQKENI in the germline V gene. The CDR3 spells CASSPPVGSGDTDTQYF. CDR3 nucleotides: TGTGCCAGCTCTCCACCAGTAGGTAGCGGGGACACAGATACGCAGTATTTT. Drawing the rest from reference TRBV18 and TRBJ2-3, the complete variable domain is NAGVMQNPRHLVRRRGQEARLRCSPMKGHSHVYWYRQLPEEGLKFMVYLQKENIIDESGMPKERFSAEFPKEGPSILRIQQVVRGDSAAYFCASSPPVGSGDTDTQYFGPGTRLTVL.

On this clonotype itself: At one boundary the junction diverges from the germline segment, which might be a read error. V and J are TRBV12-3 or TRBV12-4 and TRBJ1-1, with D maybe TRBD1 (5 bases). CDR3 length equals 14 residues. DNA for the CDR3: TGTGCCAGCAGCCCGGGACCTTTGGGCACTGAAGCTTCCTTT. It specifies CASSPGPLGTEASF.

The chain has TRBV5-8 and TRBJ2-5, with TRBD1 identical over 8 bases. The V gene's germline CDR1 is SGHTS and CDR2 YDEGEE. With V trimmed by 4 bases and J by 5 bases, 7 bases remained unmatched. The CDR3 runs to 14 residues. The CDR3 sequence: CASSPDRARETQYF. CDR3 nucleotide sequence: TGTGCCAGCAGCCCGGACAGGGCTAGGGAGACCCAGTACTTC.

This chain connects TRBV6-1 to TRBJ2-6; D call uncertain. The V gene's germline CDR1 is MNHNS and CDR2 SASEGT. Trimming cost V 6 bases and J 0 bases, with 15 bases left between them. The CDR3 loop spans 17 amino acids. The DNA of the CDR3 is TGTGCCAGCAGGCCACTCCGAATCATCTCTGGGGCCAACGTCCTGACTTTC. Its protein product is CASRPLRIISGANVLTF.

The chain recombines TRBV7-2 with TRBJ2-5; D not resolved. This CDR3 region has 13 residues. The germline V gene has CDR1 SGHTA and CDR2 FQGNSA. V was cut by 2 bases and J by 3 bases, with 7 bases left in between. The CDR3 sequence is CASSLRVEETQYF. Here the CDR3 DNA reads TGTGCCAGCAGCTTACGGGTTGAAGAGACCCAGTACTTC.

This clonotype occurred a few times. V is TRBV3-1 and J is TRBJ2-5; 7 bases are a match to TRBD2. This CDR3 is built from 15 residues. CDR1 is LGHDT and CDR2 is YNNKEL in the germline V gene (reference sequence). V gave up 5 bases and J gave up 3 bases; unmatched junction bases: 9. The chain's CDR3 is CASSRLRDYEETQYF. In DNA form, the CDR3 reads TGTGCCAGCAGCAGACTCCGGGACTACGAAGAGACCCAGTACTTC.

Remarks on this clonotype: Germline is not matched at one junction end, which may reflect a read error. This chain joins TRBV12-3 or TRBV12-4 and TRBJ2-3, with a tentative D call TRBD1 (5 bases). CDR3 length: 15 amino acids. In DNA, the CDR3 is TGTGCCAGCAGTTTCGTATTGGCAGGCACAGGTACGCAGTATTTT. Residues: CASSFVLAGTGTQYF.

The rearrangement uses TRBV9 and TRBJ2-2; no firm D call. The germline V gene has CDR1 SGDLS and CDR2 YYNGEE. The CDR3 is 12 residues long. The V gene lost 4 bases and the J gene lost 3 bases, with 4 bases spanning the gap. The CDR3 DNA reads as TGTGCCAGCAGCCCGCACACCGGGGAGCTGTTTTTT. Translated: CASSPHTGELFF.

V usage is TRBV5-1 and J usage is TRBJ1-2; D gene uncertain. The CDR3 runs 14 residues. Trimming shortened V by 0 bases and J by 2 bases, and 8 bases separated the two germline ends. The germline CDR1 and CDR2 sequences are SGHRS and YFSETQ. This CDR3 reads CASSLAPENYGYTF. The CDR3 coding sequence is TGCGCCAGCAGCTTGGCGCCAGAAAACTATGGCTACACCTTC.